A selection of T cell receptor beta chains follows, all from one sample in a study of shared clonotypes between healthy human individuals. This table comes from immunoSEQ multiplex PCR, and its TCRdb copy is limited to in-frame clones, with some not included. The sample yields millions of clones, roughly 95% seen once. Input material: naive CD4+ T cells sorted from blood. These receptors came from a man aged 18 to 29 in good health. Each CDR3 is given with its conserved first and last residue. Each record gives: J gene, D gene, clone size, V gene, CDR3 protein, CDR3 DNA. D genes are given only for firm matches. Rows give clone size only sometimes, using once, few, many, or a class for an expanded clone.

TRBJ2-7 - - TRBV11-2 CASSLISGTSWDEQYF TGTGCCAGCAGCTTAATCTCCGGGACTTCCTGGGACGAGCAGTACTTC
TRBJ2-1 - - TRBV18 CASSPESGEQFF TGTGCCAGCTCACCGGAAAGCGGGGAGCAGTTCTTC
TRBJ2-1 TRBD2 - TRBV2 CASSTRLAGAYNEQFF TGTGCCAGCTCCACCCGACTAGCGGGAGCCTACAATGAGCAGTTCTTC
TRBJ2-7 TRBD1 - TRBV6-1 CASSRTGDEQYF TGTGCCAGCAGCCGGACAGGGGACGAGCAGTACTTC
TRBJ1-6 - - TRBV27 CASSLSGPNSPLHF TGTGCCAGCAGTTTATCGGGACCCAATTCACCCCTCCACTTT
TRBJ1-2 TRBD1 - TRBV29-1 CSVGQYSNYGYTF TGCAGCGTGGGACAGTACTCTAACTATGGCTACACCTTC
TRBJ1-2 - - TRBV28 CASQGLNYGYTF TGTGCCAGCCAGGGGTTAAACTATGGCTACACCTTC
TRBJ2-4 - once TRBV9 CASSVGGGRGNIQYF TGTGCCAGCAGCGTAGGAGGGGGAAGAGGAAACATTCAGTACTTC
TRBJ2-1 - once TRBV5-6 CASSAPEYNEQFF TGTGCCAGCAGCGCCCCGGAGTACAATGAGCAGTTCTTC
TRBJ2-7 TRBD2 - TRBV5-5 CASSLSASGGFSYEQYF TGTGCCAGCAGCTTGTCGGCTAGCGGGGGCTTCTCCTACGAGCAGTACTTC
TRBJ1-2 - - TRBV10-3 CAIRLNYGYTF TGTGCCATCAGGCTTAACTATGGCTACACCTTC
TRBJ1-3 - - TRBV30 CAWAPLGPRNTIYF TGTGCCTGGGCGCCTTTAGGGCCGCGAAACACCATATATTTT
TRBJ2-3 TRBD2 once TRBV5-1 CASRRWEGTDTQYF TGCGCCAGCCGGAGATGGGAGGGGACAGATACGCAGTATTTT
TRBJ2-3 - - TRBV5-1 CASSSDAGLLGTQYF TGCGCCAGCAGCTCCGACGCGGGTCTTTTGGGTACGCAGTATTTT
TRBJ2-1 - - TRBV5-4 CASSFPGPSYNEQFF TGTGCCAGCAGCTTTCCGGGACCCTCCTACAATGAGCAGTTCTTC
TRBJ2-1 TRBD2 - TRBV10-2 CASRGTSAYNEQFF TGCGCCAGCAGAGGGACTAGCGCTTACAATGAGCAGTTCTTC
TRBJ1-6 - - TRBV6-1 CASSVLGRTNSPLHF TGTGCCAGCAGTGTCCTTGGACGGACTAATTCACCCCTCCACTTT
TRBJ2-7 TRBD1 - TRBV5-1 CASSLVWDRGSYEQYF TGCGCCAGCAGCTTGGTATGGGACAGGGGGTCCTACGAGCAGTACTTC
TRBJ1-1 - - TRBV25-1 CASSEIAGSQFRAFF TGTGCCAGCAGTGAAATTGCCGGGTCCCAATTTAGGGCTTTCTTT
TRBJ2-7 - - TRBV29-1 CSVELYSGGEQYF TGCAGCGTTGAACTGTATTCAGGGGGGGAGCAGTACTTC
TRBJ1-1 - - TRBV7-9 CASSFGAVNTEAFF TGTGCCAGCAGCTTTGGGGCGGTGAACACTGAAGCTTTCTTT
TRBJ1-2 - - TRBV30 CAWDRSGADGYTF TGTGCCTGGGACCGGTCGGGGGCAGATGGCTACACCTTC
TRBJ2-5 TRBD2 - TRBV11-2 CASSLDTGRALETQYF TGTGCCAGCAGCTTAGATACCGGGAGGGCCTTAGAGACCCAGTACTTC
TRBJ2-1 TRBD1 - TRBV11-2 CASTRGSSYNEQFF TGTGCCAGCACCAGGGGGTCCTCCTACAATGAGCAGTTCTTC